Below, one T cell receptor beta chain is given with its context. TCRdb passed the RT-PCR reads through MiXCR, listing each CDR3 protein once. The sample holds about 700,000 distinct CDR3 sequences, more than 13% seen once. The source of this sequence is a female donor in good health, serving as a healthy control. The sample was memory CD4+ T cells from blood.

The CDR3 coding sequence is TGTGCCAGCAGCTCCGCATCAGGGAAGGGTGGAAACACCATATATTTT. It translates to CASSSASGKGGNTIYF. The chain uses TRBV7-9 and TRBJ1-3; D may be TRBD1 (5 bases). CDR1 and CDR2 (germline): SEHNR, FQNEAQ (reference sequence). The CDR3 has 16 amino acids. V lost 4 bases and J lost 3, with 16 bases in between.